Shown below are 18 T cell receptor beta chains from a single sample sequenced in a study of blood T cells in healthy people across ages. Using a J-beta primer mix together with a sample-barcoded 5' primer, a second PCR was run for roughly 6 to 12 cycles. TCRdb itself ran the 5' RACE reads through MiXCR, one entry per CDR3 protein. Here the sample spans about 670,000 distinct CDR3 sequences, approximately 52% being singletons. Sample: blood. The source is a woman of 80 years or more in good health.

This clonotype has more than one count but fewer than ten. This rearrangement joins TRBV3-1 to TRBJ1-2; TRBD1 agrees at 9 bases. The CDR3 extends over 14 amino acids. V shed 5 bases and J 8 bases; nucleotides not matched to a gene: 9. Germline loops: CDR1 LGHDT, CDR2 YNNKEL (reference sequence). CDR3 residues: CASSSGQGKGGYTF. DNA for the CDR3: TGTGCCAGCAGCTCCGGACAGGGGAAGGGCGGCTACACCTTC.

Details on this clonotype: A much larger clone lies a single base off, so this may be a read error. The chain joins TRBV28 to TRBJ2-5, with 8 bases matching TRBD1. Germline V gives CDR1 MDHEN, CDR2 SYDVKM. The CDR3 has 14 amino acids. CDR3 sequence reads: CTSSARDRQETQYF. CDR3 nucleotide sequence: TGTACCAGCAGTGCCAGGGACAGGCAAGAGACCCAGTACTTC.

This clonotype was found a few times. The chain joins TRBV29-1 to TRBJ1-1; D is possibly TRBD1 (5 bases). The V gene lost 3 bases and the J gene lost 7 bases, with 12 bases spanning the gap. The CDR3 covers 12 residues. Germline loops: CDR1 SQVTM, CDR2 ANQGSEA. The chain's CDR3 is CSVDGGVGEAFF. The DNA of the CDR3 is TGCAGCGTTGACGGGGGAGTGGGTGAAGCTTTCTTT.

This clonotype showed up just once. This chain uses TRBV4-2 with TRBJ2-1, with D unclear. Per the germline V gene, CDR1 is LGHNA and CDR2 is YNFKEQ. V was trimmed by 1 base and J by 0 bases, leaving 10 bases between them. There are 16 residues in the CDR3. This CDR3 reads CASSQGLSRSYNEQFF. DNA for the CDR3: TGTGCCAGCAGCCAAGGACTTTCGCGCTCCTACAATGAGCAGTTCTTC.

This chain uses TRBV12-3 or TRBV12-4 with TRBJ2-1; weak D call: TRBD2 (5 bases). The V end was cut by 6 bases, the J end by 8 bases, with 11 bases between. The CDR3 covers 12 residues. The CDR3, as DNA: TGTGCCAGCAGAGTGAGGGCAGATGAGCAGTTCTTC. It encodes CASRVRADEQFF.

The rearrangement links TRBV29-1 to TRBJ2-7; the match to TRBD2 covers 10 bases. The CDR3 is made up of 15 amino acids. CDR1 SQVTM and CDR2 ANQGSEA come from the germline V gene. The junction had 8 bases not matched to a gene; V was cut back by 0 bases and J by 6 bases. In DNA, the CDR3 is TGCAGCGTTGAAGATCCTAGCGGGAGTCTCGTCGAGCAGTACTTC. Encoded protein: CSVEDPSGSLVEQYF.

Worth noting for this clonotype: One junction end disagrees with the germline gene, perhaps due to a read error. The V gene is TRBV12-3 or TRBV12-4, the J gene TRBJ1-2, with D hard to call. There are 11 residues in the CDR3. The CDR3 reads CASGFGSSLTF. For the CDR3, the DNA is TGTGCCAGCGGTTTCGGGTCCTCTCTCACCTTC.

This clonotype was observed many times. DNA for the CDR3: TGCAGTGCTAGGAGGGCTGGACTAGCAAGCACAGATACGCAGTATTTT. As protein: CSARRAGLASTDTQYF. The gene calls are TRBV20-1 and TRBJ2-3, with TRBD2 matching over 8 bases. The CDR3 contains 16 residues. The V and J ends lost 3 bases and 0 bases, in that order; junction bases with no gene match: 8. Germline V gene sequence: CDR1 DFQATT, CDR2 SNEGSKA (reference sequence).

Concerning this clonotype itself: One base away lies a much larger clone, so this may be a sequencing read error. The DNA of the CDR3 is TGTGCCACCAGTGAGGCCGGGTCCCGCTACGAGCAGTACTTC. Translated: CATSEAGSRYEQYF. The chain employs TRBV24-1 and TRBJ2-5; D unclear. The J call is uncertain, as TRBJ2-7 better fits the DNA end. This CDR3 comprises 14 residues. The germline CDR1 and CDR2 sequences are KGHDR and SFDVKD.

This clonotype appeared many times. J is TRBJ2-7 and V is TRBV20-1; 11 positions match TRBD2. This CDR3 is built from 19 residues. Germline loops: CDR1 DFQATT, CDR2 SNEGSKA (reference sequence). After removal of 2 bases from V and 4 bases from J, the junction contained 19 bases not matched to a gene. For the CDR3, the DNA is TGCAGTGCTAGAAGGCTGGTGGTAGCGGGAGGGCCCTTTATTTACGAGCAGTACTTC. Translating it yields CSARRLVVAGGPFIYEQYF.

Comments on this clonotype: A much larger clonotype is one base distant, so this may be a read error. This chain uses TRBV5-1 with TRBJ2-1; tentatively, D is TRBD1 (6 bases). Germline CDR1 is SGHRS and CDR2 is YFSETQ. The V gene lost 3 bases and the J gene lost 2 bases, with 12 bases spanning the gap. The CDR3 covers 15 residues. The CDR3 reads CASSSGQRPYNEQFF. The CDR3 DNA reads TGCGCCAGCAGCTCAGGACAGAGACCCTACAATGAGCAGTTCTTC.

The chain employs TRBV6-6 and TRBJ2-5; the D gene is possibly TRBD2 (6 bases). Trimming stripped 0 bases from V and 11 bases from J, with 25 bases between. The CDR3 sequence is 17 residues long. Germline V gene sequence: CDR1 MNHNY, CDR2 SVGAGI (reference sequence). The CDR3 is CASSYSSVGRRYNEQYF. CDR3 sequence (DNA): TGTGCCAGCAGTTACTCATCCGTAGGGAGGAGGTACAATGAGCAGTACTTC.

Comment on this clonotype: This may stem from a read error, because a much larger clone lies one nucleotide away. The genes are TRBV11-2 and TRBJ2-5; 9 nucleotides line up with TRBD1. The length of the CDR3 is 15 residues. The germline CDR1 and CDR2 sequences are SGHAT and FQNNGV. CDR3 loop: CASSSGQGSQETRYF. CDR3 bases: TGTGCCAGCAGCTCAGGACAGGGGTCACAAGAGACCCGGTACTTC.

V is TRBV12-3 or TRBV12-4 and J is TRBJ1-2, with 9 bases fitting TRBD1. Trimming cost V 2 bases and J 6 bases; bases outside gene matches: 7. The CDR3 is made up of 15 amino acids. The CDR3 sequence: CASSLKTGGVDGYTF. The CDR3 coding sequence is TGTGCCAGCAGTTTAAAGACAGGGGGTGTGGATGGCTACACCTTC.

About this clonotype itself: Since a much larger clone is just one base distant, this may be a read error. The rearrangement uses TRBV6-1 and TRBJ2-5; D not resolved. Trimming cost V 6 bases and J 11 bases, with 13 bases left between them. Germline CDR1 and CDR2: MNHNS and SASEGT. The CDR3 is made up of 11 amino acids. CDR3 region: CASSRLDEQYF. CDR3 nucleotide sequence: TGTGCCAGCAGCAGACTCGATGAGCAGTACTTC.

The table lists this clonotype with a few counts. J is TRBJ2-1 and V is TRBV11-3; D may match TRBD1 or TRBD2 (6 bases each). Germline values: CDR1 SGHNT, CDR2 YENEEA. V lost 3 bases to trimming and J lost 5 bases, with 14 bases between them. The CDR3 loop spans 15 amino acids. CDR3 sequence (DNA): TGTGCCAGCAGCTTGGCGGCGGGGACAAACAATGAGCAGTTCTTC. It is translated as CASSLAAGTNNEQFF. Looking up the rest from reference TRBV11-3 and TRBJ2-1 gives the full variable domain: EAGVVQSPRYKIIEKKQPVAFWCNPISGHNTLYWYLQNLGQGPELLIRYENEEAVDDSQLPKDRFSAERLKGVDSTLKIQPAELGDSAVYLCASSLAAGTNNEQFFGPGTRLTVL.

As to this clonotype: A single base separates this from a much larger clone, so it may be a read error. This chain connects TRBV6-2 or TRBV6-3 to TRBJ2-1, with D maybe TRBD2 (7 bases). V lost 6 bases, J lost 9 bases, and 18 bases lay in between. Per the germline V gene, CDR1 is MNHEY and CDR2 is SVGEGT. The CDR3 extends over 14 amino acids. CDR3 bases: TGTGCCAGCAGGTACCCCGGACGGGGGGCTGAGCAGTTCTTC. This sequence encodes CASRYPGRGAEQFF.

The chain uses TRBV11-1 and TRBJ2-7; D is ambiguous. The J call could be wrong; TRBJ2-4 is a better fit for the DNA end. The CDR3 length is 13 residues. In germline, CDR1 is SGHAT, CDR2 FQDESV (reference sequence). The CDR3 DNA reads TGTGCCAGCAGCTTATCCGTCGGGAACATTCAGTACTTC. Its translation: CASSLSVGNIQYF.